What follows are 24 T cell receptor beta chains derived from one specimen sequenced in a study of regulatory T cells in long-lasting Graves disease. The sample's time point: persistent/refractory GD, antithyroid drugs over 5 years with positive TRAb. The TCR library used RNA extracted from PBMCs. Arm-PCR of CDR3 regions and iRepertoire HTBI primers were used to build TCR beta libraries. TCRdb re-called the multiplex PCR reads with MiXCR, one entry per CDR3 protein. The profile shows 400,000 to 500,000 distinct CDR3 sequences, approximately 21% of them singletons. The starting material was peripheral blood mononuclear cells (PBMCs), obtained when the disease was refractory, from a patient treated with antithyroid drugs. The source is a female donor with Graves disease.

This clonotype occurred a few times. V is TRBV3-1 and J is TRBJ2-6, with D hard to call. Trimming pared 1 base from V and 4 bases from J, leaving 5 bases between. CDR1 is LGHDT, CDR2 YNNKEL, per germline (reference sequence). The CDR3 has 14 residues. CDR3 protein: CASSQVTGANVLTF. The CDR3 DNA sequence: TGTGCCAGCAGCCAAGTCACGGGGGCCAACGTCCTGACTTTC.

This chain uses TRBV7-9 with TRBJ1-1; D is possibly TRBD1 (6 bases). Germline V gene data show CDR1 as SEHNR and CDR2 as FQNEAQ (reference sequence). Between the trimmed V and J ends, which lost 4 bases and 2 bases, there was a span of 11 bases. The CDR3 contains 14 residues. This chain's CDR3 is CASSSYRANTEAFF. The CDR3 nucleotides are TGTGCCAGCAGCTCCTACAGGGCCAACACTGAAGCTTTCTTT.

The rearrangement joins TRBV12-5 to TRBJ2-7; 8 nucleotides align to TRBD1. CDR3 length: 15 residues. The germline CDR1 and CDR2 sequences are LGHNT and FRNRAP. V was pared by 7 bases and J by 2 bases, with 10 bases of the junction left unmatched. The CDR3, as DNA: TGTGCTAGTGCCCTGGCACAGGGGGGCCCCTACGAGCAGTACTTC. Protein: CASALAQGGPYEQYF. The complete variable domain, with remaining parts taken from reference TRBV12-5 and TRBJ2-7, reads DARVTQTPRHKVTEMGQEVTMRCQPILGHNTVFWYRQTMMQGLELLAYFRNRAPLDDSGMPKDRFSAEMPDATLATLKIQPSEPRDSAVYFCASALAQGGPYEQYFGPGTRLTVT.

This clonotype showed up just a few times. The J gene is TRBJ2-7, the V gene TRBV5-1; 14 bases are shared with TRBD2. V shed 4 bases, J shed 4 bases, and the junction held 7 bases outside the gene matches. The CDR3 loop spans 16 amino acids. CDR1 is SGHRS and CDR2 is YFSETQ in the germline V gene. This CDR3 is CASSGATSGRGYEQYF. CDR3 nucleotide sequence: TGCGCCAGCAGCGGGGCGACTAGCGGGAGGGGTTACGAGCAGTACTTC. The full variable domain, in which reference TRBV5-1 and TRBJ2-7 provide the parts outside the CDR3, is KAGVTQTPRYLIKTRGQQVTLSCSPISGHRSVSWYQQTPGQGLQFLFEYFSETQRNKGNFPGRFSGRQFSNSRSEMNVSTLELGDSALYLCASSGATSGRGYEQYFGPGTRLTVT.

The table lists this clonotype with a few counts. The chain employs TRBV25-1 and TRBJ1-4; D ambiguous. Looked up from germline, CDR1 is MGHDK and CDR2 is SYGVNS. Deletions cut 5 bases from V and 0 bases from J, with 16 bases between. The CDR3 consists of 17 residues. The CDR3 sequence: CASSNWPGRATNEKLFF. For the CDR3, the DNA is TGTGCCAGCAGTAACTGGCCCGGCCGAGCAACTAATGAAAAACTGTTTTTT.

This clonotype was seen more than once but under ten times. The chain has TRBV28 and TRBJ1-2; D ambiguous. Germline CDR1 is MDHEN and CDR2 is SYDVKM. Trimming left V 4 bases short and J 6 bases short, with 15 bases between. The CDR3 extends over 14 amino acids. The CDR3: CASSSTILPHGYTF. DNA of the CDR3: TGTGCCAGCAGTTCAACTATCCTACCTCATGGCTACACCTTC.

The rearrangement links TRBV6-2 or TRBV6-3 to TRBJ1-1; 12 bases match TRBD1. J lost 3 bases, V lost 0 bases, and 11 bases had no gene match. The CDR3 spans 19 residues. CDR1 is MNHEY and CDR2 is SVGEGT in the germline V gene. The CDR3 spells CASSYSKWDRGRGDTEAFF. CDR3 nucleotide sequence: TGTGCCAGCAGTTACTCGAAGTGGGACAGGGGGCGAGGGGACACTGAAGCTTTCTTT.

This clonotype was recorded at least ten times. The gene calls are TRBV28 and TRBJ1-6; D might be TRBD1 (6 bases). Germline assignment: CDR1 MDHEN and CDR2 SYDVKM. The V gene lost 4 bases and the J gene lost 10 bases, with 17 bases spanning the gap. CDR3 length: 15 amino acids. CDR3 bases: TGTGCCAGCAGTTACGCGGGGACATTACGATCACCCCTCCACTTT. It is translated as CASSYAGTLRSPLHF.

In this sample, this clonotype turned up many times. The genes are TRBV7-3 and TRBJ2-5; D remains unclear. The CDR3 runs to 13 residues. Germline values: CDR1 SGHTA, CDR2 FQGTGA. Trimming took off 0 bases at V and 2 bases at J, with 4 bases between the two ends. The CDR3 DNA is TGTGCCAGCAGCTTAACACTTCAAGAGACCCAGTACTTC. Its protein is CASSLTLQETQYF.

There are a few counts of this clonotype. CDR3 sequence reads: CASSLNPHLWEGTEAFF. The CDR3 coding sequence is TGTGCCAGCAGCTTAAACCCACACCTCTGGGAGGGCACTGAAGCTTTCTTT. The genes are TRBV7-2 and TRBJ1-1; D is unclear. Germline-derived CDR1 and CDR2 are SGHTA and FQGNSA. Trimming removed 2 bases at V and 4 bases at J, with 20 bases between. This CDR3 contains 17 residues.

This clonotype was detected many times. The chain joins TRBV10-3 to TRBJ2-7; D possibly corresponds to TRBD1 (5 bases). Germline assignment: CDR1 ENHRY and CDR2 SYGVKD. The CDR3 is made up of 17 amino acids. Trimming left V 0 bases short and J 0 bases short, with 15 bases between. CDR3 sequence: CAISESMGQRDSYEQYF. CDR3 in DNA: TGTGCCATCAGTGAGTCGATGGGGCAGCGAGACTCCTACGAGCAGTACTTC.

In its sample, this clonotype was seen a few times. CDR3 protein: CAWSVQAEETQYF. The CDR3 DNA reads TGTGCCTGGAGTGTACAAGCTGAAGAGACCCAGTACTTC. The chain employs TRBV30 and TRBJ2-5; D unresolved. CDR1 is GTSNPN and CDR2 is SVGIG in the germline V gene (reference sequence). CDR3 size: 13 residues. V was pared by 0 bases and J by 3 bases, with 8 bases between.

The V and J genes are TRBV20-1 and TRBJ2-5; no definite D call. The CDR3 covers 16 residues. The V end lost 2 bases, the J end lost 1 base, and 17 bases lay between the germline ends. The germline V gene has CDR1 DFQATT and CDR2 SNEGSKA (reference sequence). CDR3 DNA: TGCAGTGCTAGATTGATTACAGAAACCGTCCAAGAGACCCAGTACTTC. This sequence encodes CSARLITETVQETQYF.

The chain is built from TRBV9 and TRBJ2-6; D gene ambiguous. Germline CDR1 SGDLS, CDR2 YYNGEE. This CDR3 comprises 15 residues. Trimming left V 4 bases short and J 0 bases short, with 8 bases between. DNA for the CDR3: TGTGCCAGCAGCCCAAGATTCTCTGGGGCCAACGTCCTGACTTTC. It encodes CASSPRFSGANVLTF. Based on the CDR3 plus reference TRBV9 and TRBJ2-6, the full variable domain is DSGVTQTPKHLITATGQRVTLRCSPRSGDLSVYWYQQSLDQGLQFLIQYYNGEERAKGNILERFSAQQFPDLHSELNLSSLELGDSALYFCASSPRFSGANVLTFGAGSRLTVL.

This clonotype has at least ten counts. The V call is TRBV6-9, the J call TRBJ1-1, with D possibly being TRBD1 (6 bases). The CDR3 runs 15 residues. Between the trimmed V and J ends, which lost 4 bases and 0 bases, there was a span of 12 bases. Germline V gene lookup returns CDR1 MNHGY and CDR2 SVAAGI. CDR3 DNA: TGTGCCAGCAGTTCTTTGGACAGTTTGAACACTGAAGCTTTCTTT. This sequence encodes CASSSLDSLNTEAFF.

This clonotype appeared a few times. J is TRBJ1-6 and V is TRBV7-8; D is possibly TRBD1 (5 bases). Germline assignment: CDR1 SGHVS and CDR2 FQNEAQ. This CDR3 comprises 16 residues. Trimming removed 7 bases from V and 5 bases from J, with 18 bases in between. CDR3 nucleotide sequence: TGTGCCAGCATGGCCTACGGGACCGGGGATAATTCACCCCTCCACTTT. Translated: CASMAYGTGDNSPLHF.

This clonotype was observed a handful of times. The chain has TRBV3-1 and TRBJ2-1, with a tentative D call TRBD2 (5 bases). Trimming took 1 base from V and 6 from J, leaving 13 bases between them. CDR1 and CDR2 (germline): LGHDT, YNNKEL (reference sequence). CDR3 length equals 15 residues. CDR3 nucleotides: TGTGCCAGCAGCCAAGGACTACCCCTTTTCAATGAGCAGTTCTTC. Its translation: CASSQGLPLFNEQFF.

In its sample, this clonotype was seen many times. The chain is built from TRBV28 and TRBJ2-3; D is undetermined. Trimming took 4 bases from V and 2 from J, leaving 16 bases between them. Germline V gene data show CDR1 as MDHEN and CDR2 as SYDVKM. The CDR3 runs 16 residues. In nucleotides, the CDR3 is TGTGCCAGCAGTTCTGGAGATCAGAGTTTCACAGATACGCAGTATTTT. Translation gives CASSSGDQSFTDTQYF.

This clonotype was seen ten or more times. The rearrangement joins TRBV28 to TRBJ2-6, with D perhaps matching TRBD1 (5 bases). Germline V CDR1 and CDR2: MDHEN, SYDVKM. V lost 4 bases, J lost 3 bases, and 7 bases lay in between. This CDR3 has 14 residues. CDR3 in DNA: TGTGCCAGCAGTTCCAGGGATGGGGCCAACGTCCTGACTTTC. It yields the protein CASSSRDGANVLTF.

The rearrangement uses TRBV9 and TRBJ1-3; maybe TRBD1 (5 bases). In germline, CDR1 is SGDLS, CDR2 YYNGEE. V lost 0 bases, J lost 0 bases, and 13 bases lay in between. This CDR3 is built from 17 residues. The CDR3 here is CASSVGGDLFSGNTIYF. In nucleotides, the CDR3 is TGTGCCAGCAGCGTAGGGGGGGATCTATTCTCTGGAAACACCATATATTTT.

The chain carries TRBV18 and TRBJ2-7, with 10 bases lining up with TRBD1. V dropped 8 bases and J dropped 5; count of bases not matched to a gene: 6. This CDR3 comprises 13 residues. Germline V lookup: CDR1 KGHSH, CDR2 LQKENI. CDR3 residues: CASAAGTGDEQYF. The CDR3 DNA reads TGTGCCAGCGCAGCCGGGACAGGGGACGAGCAGTACTTC. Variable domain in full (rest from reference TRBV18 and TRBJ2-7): NAGVMQNPRHLVRRRGQEARLRCSPMKGHSHVYWYRQLPEEGLKFMVYLQKENIIDESGMPKERFSAEFPKEGPSILRIQQVVRGDSAAYFCASAAGTGDEQYFGPGTRLTVT.

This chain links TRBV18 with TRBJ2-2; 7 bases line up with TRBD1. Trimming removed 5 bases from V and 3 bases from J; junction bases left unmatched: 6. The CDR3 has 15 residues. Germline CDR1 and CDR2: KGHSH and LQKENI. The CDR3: CASSSQGSDTGELFF. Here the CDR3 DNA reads TGTGCCAGCTCATCACAGGGGTCTGACACCGGGGAGCTGTTTTTT.

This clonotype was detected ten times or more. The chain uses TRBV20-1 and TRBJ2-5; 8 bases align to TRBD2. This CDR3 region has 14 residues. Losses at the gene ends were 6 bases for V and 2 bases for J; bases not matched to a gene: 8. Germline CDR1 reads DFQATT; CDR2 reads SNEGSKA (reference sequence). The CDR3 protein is CSALAGLEQETQYF. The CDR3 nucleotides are TGCAGTGCGTTAGCGGGATTGGAACAAGAGACCCAGTACTTC.

CDR3: CASSFIPGLAGLNEQFF. The CDR3 DNA sequence: TGTGCCAGCAGTTTCATTCCGGGACTAGCGGGGTTGAATGAGCAGTTCTTC. The chain recombines TRBV12-3 or TRBV12-4 with TRBJ2-1; 13 bases map to TRBD2. The junction had 9 bases not matched to a gene; V was cut back by 3 bases and J by 7 bases. This CDR3 contains 17 residues.